This entry lists 12 T cell receptor beta chains sequenced from one sample in a study of blood T cell repertoires in COVID-19. Sequencing used immunoSEQ multiplex PCR; TCRdb keeps in-frame clones, though not all of them. This repertoire shows fewer than 200,000 clones, 86% found once; its top ten account for about 9.7%. The material sequenced was peripheral blood. Receptors originate from a man between 50 and 59 years old with active or convalescent COVID-19.

The chain joins TRBV19 to TRBJ2-5; D not certain. The CDR3 runs to 13 residues. The germline V and J ends were trimmed by 8 bases and 1 base, with 11 bases remaining between them. Germline V CDR1 and CDR2: LNHDA, SQIVND (reference sequence). The CDR3 loop reads CASSQPSQETQYF. The CDR3, as DNA: TGTGCCAGTTCACAGCCATCCCAAGAGACCCAGTACTTC.

V and J are TRBV6-5 and TRBJ2-7, with D perhaps matching TRBD1 (6 bases). There are 13 residues in the CDR3. Germline values: CDR1 MNHEY, CDR2 SVGAGI. Trimming removed 8 bases at V and 5 bases at J, with 16 bases between. The CDR3 loop reads CASVYSGADEQYF. CDR3 DNA: TGTGCCAGCGTCTACTCAGGGGCTGACGAGCAGTACTTC.

Only one count was recorded for this clone. The J gene is TRBJ1-4, the V gene TRBV11-3; a weak D match, TRBD1 (6 bases). The V end lost 0 bases, the J end lost 6 bases, and 20 bases lay between the germline ends. The CDR3 loop spans 18 amino acids. CDR1 SGHNT and CDR2 YENEEA come from the germline V gene. CDR3 sequence reads: CASSLDLEGEGGYEKLFF. Written as DNA, the CDR3 is TGTGCCAGCAGCTTAGATCTTGAGGGGGAAGGGGGTTATGAAAAACTGTTTTTT. Variable domain in full (rest from reference TRBV11-3 and TRBJ1-4): EAGVVQSPRYKIIEKKQPVAFWCNPISGHNTLYWYLQNLGQGPELLIRYENEEAVDDSQLPKDRFSAERLKGVDSTLKIQPAELGDSAVYLCASSLDLEGEGGYEKLFFGSGTQLSVL.

The chain links TRBV3-1 (or the pseudogene TRBV3-2) to TRBJ2-1; TRBD1 aligns across 7 bases. J lost 7 bases, V lost 0 bases, and 12 bases had no gene match. Germline values: CDR1 LGHDT, CDR2 YNNKEL (reference sequence). The CDR3 totals 17 residues. CDR3 bases: TGTGCCAGCAGCCAAGAGACAGGGAGCGTAACTGCGAATGAGCAGTTCTTC. Its translation: CASSQETGSVTANEQFF.

The chain uses TRBV2 and TRBJ2-5; D not resolved. Germline values: CDR1 SNHLY, CDR2 FYNNEI. The CDR3 covers 16 residues. Trimming cost V 4 bases and J 3 bases, with 18 bases left between them. As DNA, the CDR3 is TGTGCCAGCAGTGGAGGCGACGGCCTGAAGAAAGAGACCCAGTACTTC. Its translation: CASSGGDGLKKETQYF.

The rearrangement joins TRBV29-1 to TRBJ1-4, with D unresolved. Trimming removed 2 bases from V and 7 bases from J, with 5 bases in between. The CDR3 has 11 amino acids. Germline V CDR1 and CDR2: SQVTM, ANQGSEA. The CDR3 nucleotides are TGCAGCGTTGAAAGGAGTGAAAAACTGTTTTTT. Translating it yields CSVERSEKLFF.

The chain links TRBV29-1 to TRBJ2-1; 12 bases are shared with TRBD2. The CDR3 runs to 13 residues. CDR1 is SQVTM, CDR2 ANQGSEA, per germline. The J segment lost 12 bases and the V segment lost 7 bases, leaving 10 bases of the junction unmatched. The DNA of the CDR3 is TGCAGCGCCACCGGGACTAGCGGGTCCGGGCAGTTCTTC. It translates to CSATGTSGSGQFF.

This clone was observed at least ten times. The rearrangement links TRBV24-1 to TRBJ2-7, with a weak D call TRBD1 (6 bases). CDR1 and CDR2 from the germline V gene are KGHDR and SFDVKD. Trimming took off 3 bases at V and 3 bases at J, with 14 bases between the two ends. The CDR3 is 15 amino acids. CDR3 amino acids: CATSDGQPEHYEQYF. CDR3 DNA: TGTGCCACCAGTGATGGACAGCCCGAACACTACGAGCAGTACTTC.

The V call is TRBV5-1, the J call TRBJ1-4; TRBD1 might be the D (5 bases). The germline V and J ends were trimmed by 5 bases and 4 bases, with 9 bases remaining between them. The V gene's germline CDR1 is SGHRS and CDR2 YFSETQ. The CDR3 has 13 residues. CDR3 coding DNA: TGCGCCAGCAGGACAGAAAATAATGAAAAACTGTTTTTT. Translated, it gives CASRTENNEKLFF.

The V gene is TRBV7-2, the J gene TRBJ2-1; D might be TRBD1 (5 bases). V was pared by 2 bases and J by 1 base, with 12 bases between. The CDR3 spans 16 residues. CDR1 and CDR2 from the germline V gene are SGHTA and FQGNSA. The CDR3 nucleotides are TGTGCCAGCAGCTTACAGGGATCAGTTTCCTACAATGAGCAGTTCTTC. Translating it yields CASSLQGSVSYNEQFF.

The chain links TRBV7-9 to TRBJ1-2; D gene uncertain. The CDR3 covers 12 residues. Trimming stripped 7 bases from V and 6 bases from J, with 12 bases between. CDR1 is SEHNR, CDR2 FQNEAQ, per germline (reference sequence). In DNA form, the CDR3 reads TGTGCCAGCACGGAGAACAGAGATGGCTACACCTTC. Protein: CASTENRDGYTF. Using reference TRBV7-9 and TRBJ1-2 for the parts outside the CDR3, the full variable domain is DTGVSQNPRHKITKRGQNVTFRCDPISEHNRLYWYRQTLGQGPEFLTYFQNEAQLEKSRLLSDRFSAERPKGSFSTLEIQRTEQGDSAMYLCASTENRDGYTFGSGTRLTVV.

This clone was counted between two and nine times. V and J are TRBV4-1 and TRBJ1-5, with a tentative D call TRBD1 (5 bases). This CDR3 is 15 amino acids long. Trimming pared 4 bases from V and 4 bases from J, leaving 14 bases between. Germline CDR1 MGHRA, CDR2 YSYEKL. The CDR3 DNA reads TGCGCCAGCAGCCGAAGTCAGGGTGGAAATCAGCCCCAGCATTTT. It is translated as CASSRSQGGNQPQHF.